This T cell receptor beta chain was profiled in a study of cytomegalovirus exposure and HLA in healthy donors. Generated by immunoSEQ multiplex PCR, the TCRdb table keeps only in-frame clones and is missing some. The data contain 75,000 to 100,000 clones, around 96% of them singletons. The CDR3 consists of 15 residues. Trimming cost V 5 bases and J 7 bases, with 17 bases left between them. CDR1 SGHTA and CDR2 FQGNSA come from the germline V gene. Material for sequencing was PBMCs. The gene calls are TRBV7-2 and TRBJ1-4; D perhaps matches TRBD1 (6 bases). This receptor was taken from a man between 18 and 35 years old in good health and CMV-seronegative. The CDR3 coding sequence is TGTGCCAGCAGCATCTTGACAGGCTCGGCTGAAAAACTGTTTTTT. Its protein product is CASSILTGSAEKLFF.